This is a list of T cell receptor beta chains from one sample in a study of blood T cell repertoires in COVID-19. The table came from immunoSEQ multiplex PCR; TCRdb's copy has only in-frame clones and leaves some out. The table has approximately 130,000 clones, around three quarters seen once. Sequenced sample: peripheral blood. These TCRs come from a human donor in a cohort sampled during active COVID-19. CDR3s include the opening cysteine and the closing phenylalanine or tryptophan. D genes are given only for firm matches. Clone size is shown for a subset of rows, as once, few, many or a class of expanded clone.

CDR3: CASRGQLNEKLFF
DNA: TGTGCCAGCAGGGGACAGCTTAATGAAAAACTGTTTTTT
D: TRBD1
size: .
J: TRBJ1-4
V: TRBV2

CDR3: CASSVEGDTSTDTQYF
DNA: TGTGCCAGCAGCGTAGAGGGGGACACTAGCACAGATACGCAGTATTTT
D: .
size: .
J: TRBJ2-3
V: TRBV9

CDR3: CASIGQGGGNQPQHF
DNA: TGTGCCAGCATCGGACAGGGGGGCGGCAATCAGCCCCAGCATTTT
D: TRBD1
size: .
J: TRBJ1-5
V: TRBV6-5

CDR3: CASSSQGGGNTEAFF
DNA: TGTGCCAGCAGCTCTCAGGGTGGTGGGAACACTGAAGCTTTCTTT
D: .
size: few
J: TRBJ1-1
V: TRBV5-5

CDR3: CASARGPNTEAFF
DNA: TGTGCTTCAGCCAGGGGACCGAACACTGAAGCTTTCTTT
D: .
size: few
J: TRBJ1-1
V: TRBV30

CDR3: CASSLGAGSTEAFF
DNA: TGCGCCAGCAGCTTGGGAGCGGGATCCACTGAAGCTTTCTTT
D: .
size: .
J: TRBJ1-1
V: TRBV5-1

CDR3: CATSPGLAGDLNTGELFF
DNA: TGTGCCACCAGTCCGGGACTAGCGGGGGACTTGAACACCGGGGAGCTGTTTTTT
D: TRBD2
size: .
J: TRBJ2-2
V: TRBV15

CDR3: CARREGSGTGELFF
DNA: TGCGCCAGAAGGGAGGGGAGCGGGACCGGGGAGCTGTTTTTT
D: TRBD2
size: .
J: TRBJ2-2
V: TRBV10-1

CDR3: CASRRTGSGNTIYF
DNA: TGTGCCAGCAGGAGGACAGGCTCTGGAAACACCATATATTTT
D: TRBD1
size: .
J: TRBJ1-3
V: TRBV27

CDR3: CASSRAPGQGNNEQFF
DNA: TGTGCCAGCAGTCGCGCGCCGGGACAGGGGAACAATGAGCAGTTCTTC
D: TRBD1
size: .
J: TRBJ2-1
V: TRBV28

CDR3: CASSQDGGSSYNEQFF
DNA: TGTGCCAGCAGCCAAGATGGTGGGAGCTCCTACAATGAGCAGTTCTTC
D: .
size: .
J: TRBJ2-1
V: TRBV3-1/TRBV3-2

CDR3: CASSLNSGQTKKYF
DNA: TGCGCCAGCAGCTTGAATTCGGGACAGACTAAGAAGTACTTC
D: TRBD1
size: .
J: TRBJ2-7
V: TRBV5-1

CDR3: CASRAGQGHQPQHF
DNA: TGTGCCAGCAGGGCAGGACAGGGGCATCAGCCCCAGCATTTT
D: TRBD1
size: .
J: TRBJ1-5
V: TRBV2

CDR3: CASSPPVAGGKNIQYF
DNA: TGTGCCAGCAGCCCCCCGGTAGCGGGGGGGAAAAACATTCAGTACTTC
D: TRBD2
size: .
J: TRBJ2-4
V: TRBV7-9

CDR3: CASSQDSGGFPGELFF
DNA: TGCGCCAGCAGCCAAGATTCAGGAGGGTTCCCCGGGGAGCTGTTTTTT
D: .
size: .
J: TRBJ2-2
V: TRBV4-1

CDR3: CASSIELAGVYEQYF
DNA: TGTGCCAGTAGTATTGAACTAGCGGGGGTTTACGAGCAGTACTTC
D: TRBD2
size: once
J: TRBJ2-7
V: TRBV19

CDR3: CSGGLPEAFF
DNA: TGTTCGGGGGGGCTCCCGGAAGCTTTCTTT
D: .
size: .
J: TRBJ1-1
V: TRBV30

CDR3: CASLSEGGIQETQYF
DNA: TGCGCCAGCTTGAGTGAGGGGGGGATACAAGAGACCCAGTACTTC
D: .
size: .
J: TRBJ2-5
V: TRBV5-1

CDR3: CAGTSANYEQYF
DNA: TGTGCAGGAACTAGCGCGAACTACGAGCAGTACTTC
D: TRBD2
size: .
J: TRBJ2-7
V: TRBV30

CDR3: CASSFAGGGYTF
DNA: TGTGCCAGCAGTTTCGCCGGGGGGGGCTACACCTTC
D: .
size: once
J: TRBJ1-2
V: TRBV27

CDR3: CASSLETGTQYF
DNA: TGTGCCAGCAGCTTAGAGACGGGGACCCAGTACTTC
D: .
size: once
J: TRBJ2-5
V: TRBV7-9

CDR3: CSVDPPGQGLVVTSYTF
DNA: TGCAGCGTTGACCCCCCGGGACAGGGACTCGTTGTGACTAGCTACACCTTC
D: TRBD1
size: .
J: TRBJ1-2
V: TRBV29-1

CDR3: CAWGQGVGGYTF
DNA: TGTGCCTGGGGACAGGGGGTAGGAGGCTACACCTTC
D: TRBD1
size: .
J: TRBJ1-2
V: TRBV30

CDR3: CASSLEGFGAFF
DNA: TGTGCCAGCAGTTTAGAGGGGTTCGGAGCTTTCTTT
D: .
size: .
J: TRBJ1-1
V: TRBV12-3/TRBV12-4

CDR3: CASSSDRNTEAFF
DNA: TGTGCCAGCAGCTCGGACAGGAACACTGAAGCTTTCTTT
D: .
size: .
J: TRBJ1-1
V: TRBV6-5

CDR3: CASSQDSYNSPLHF
DNA: TGTGCCAGCAGCCAGGACAGTTATAATTCACCCCTCCACTTT
D: .
size: .
J: TRBJ1-6
V: TRBV7-9

CDR3: CASSMATGGNYGYTF
DNA: TGTGCCAGTAGTATGGCCACAGGGGGCAACTATGGCTACACCTTC
D: TRBD1
size: .
J: TRBJ1-2
V: TRBV19

CDR3: CSAGGGYTF
DNA: TGCAGCGCCGGAGGCGGCTACACCTTC
D: .
size: .
J: TRBJ1-2
V: TRBV29-1

CDR3: CASSLRGGSAGELFF
DNA: TGTGCCAGCAGCTTGCGGGGGGGCTCCGCCGGGGAGCTGTTTTTT
D: TRBD2
size: once
J: TRBJ2-2
V: TRBV7-3

CDR3: CASRKGGNSGNTIYF
DNA: TGTGCCAGCAGAAAGGGGGGGAACTCTGGAAACACCATATATTTT
D: .
size: .
J: TRBJ1-3
V: TRBV6-5

CDR3: CASSLAGQHTEAFF
DNA: TGTGCCAGCAGCTTAGCGGGACAGCACACTGAAGCTTTCTTT
D: TRBD1
size: .
J: TRBJ1-1
V: TRBV7-8

CDR3: CASSLAGEGRGYGYTF
DNA: TGTGCCAGCAGCTTAGCGGGGGAGGGTCGAGGCTATGGCTACACCTTC
D: .
size: .
J: TRBJ1-2
V: TRBV7-8

CDR3: CASRSLTGAYNEQFF
DNA: TGTGCCAGCAGGTCACTGACAGGGGCCTACAATGAGCAGTTCTTC
D: TRBD1
size: .
J: TRBJ2-1
V: TRBV6-5

CDR3: CASRPGGLGWAKNIQYF
DNA: TGTGCCAGTCGCCCGGGGGGCTTAGGATGGGCCAAAAACATTCAGTACTTC
D: .
size: .
J: TRBJ2-4
V: TRBV7-8

CDR3: CASSPVKGAEETQYF
DNA: TGTGCCAGCAGCCCCGTTAAAGGGGCAGAGGAGACCCAGTACTTC
D: .
size: .
J: TRBJ2-5
V: TRBV5-4

CDR3: CASRRGDRGADTQYF
DNA: TGTGCCAGCAGGAGAGGGGACAGGGGCGCAGATACGCAGTATTTT
D: TRBD1
size: .
J: TRBJ2-3
V: TRBV2